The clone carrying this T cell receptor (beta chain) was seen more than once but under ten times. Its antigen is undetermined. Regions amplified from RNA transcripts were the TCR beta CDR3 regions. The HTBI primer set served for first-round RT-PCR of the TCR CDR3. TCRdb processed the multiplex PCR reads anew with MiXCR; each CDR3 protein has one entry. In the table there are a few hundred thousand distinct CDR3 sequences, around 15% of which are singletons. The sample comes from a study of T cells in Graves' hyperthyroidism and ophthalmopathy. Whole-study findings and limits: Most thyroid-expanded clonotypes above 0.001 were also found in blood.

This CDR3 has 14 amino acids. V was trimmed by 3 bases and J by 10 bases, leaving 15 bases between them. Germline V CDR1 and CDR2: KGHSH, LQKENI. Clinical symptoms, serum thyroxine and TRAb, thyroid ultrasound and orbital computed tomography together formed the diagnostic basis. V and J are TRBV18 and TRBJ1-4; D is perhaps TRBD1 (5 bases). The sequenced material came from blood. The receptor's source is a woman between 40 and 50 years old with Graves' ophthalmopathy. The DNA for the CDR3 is TGTGCCAGCTCACCGGCCGGGGAAAGGGGAAAACTGTTTTTT. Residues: CASSPAGERGKLFF.